The 27 T cell receptor beta chains reported below all come from one sample, sequenced in a study of Graves' ophthalmopathy and Graves' hyperthyroidism. Using RNA transcripts, the TCR beta CDR3 regions were amplified. First-round RT-PCR used HTBI primers; second-round multiplex PCR followed. Via MiXCR, TCRdb re-called the multiplex PCR reads, giving one row per CDR3 protein. The data show 450,000 or so distinct CDR3 sequences, approximately 15% seen once. The sample was blood. The receptors originated from a woman aged 25 to 45 with Graves' ophthalmopathy.

In this sample, this clonotype turned up many times. The rearrangement links TRBV10-2 to TRBJ1-1; D not certain. The CDR3 has 14 amino acids. Looked up from germline, CDR1 is WSHSY and CDR2 is SAAADI. Trimming removed 6 bases at V and 1 base at J, with 12 bases between. CDR3 amino acids: CASRPGRENTEAFF. CDR3 DNA sequence: TGCGCCAGCAGACCCGGACGAGAGAACACTGAAGCTTTCTTT.

This clonotype has ten or more counts. The chain is built from TRBV6-1 and TRBJ1-2; D is unclear. Germline CDR1 reads MNHNS; CDR2 reads SASEGT. V was clipped by 2 bases and J by 8 bases, with 12 bases between them. This CDR3 spans 13 amino acids. The CDR3 DNA follows: TGTGCCAGCAGTGAATCTGCCATAGGCGGCTACACCTTC. It translates to CASSESAIGGYTF.

The chain has TRBV12-3 or TRBV12-4 and TRBJ2-2, with no clear D. V gave up 5 bases and J gave up 4 bases, with 8 bases separating them. This CDR3 region has 13 residues. The CDR3 sequence: CASSLEVTGELFF. The CDR3 nucleotides are TGTGCCAGCAGTCTCGAGGTCACCGGGGAGCTGTTTTTT.

This clonotype appeared many times. Since no conserved phenylalanine or tryptophan closes the CDR3, a read error is the likely cause. The chain recombines TRBV27 with TRBJ1-1; unclear D gene. V lost 2 bases, J lost 0 bases, and 7 bases lay in between. Germline V gives CDR1 MNHEY, CDR2 SMNVEV (reference sequence). This CDR3 is built from 14 residues. CDR3 in amino acids: CASSLDPLNTEAFL. The CDR3, as DNA: TGTGCCAGCAGTTTAGATCCCCTGAACACTGAAGCTTTCCTT.

There are many counts of this clonotype. The chain has TRBV6-1 and TRBJ2-7; 9 bases align to TRBD2. Germline trimming cut 8 bases from V and 4 bases from J; bases unmatched to any gene: 9. Germline V gene sequence: CDR1 MNHNS, CDR2 SASEGT. This CDR3 contains 14 residues. This chain's CDR3 is CASRPGTSPYEQYF. The DNA of the CDR3 is TGTGCCAGCCGACCCGGGACTAGCCCTTACGAGCAGTACTTC.

This clonotype was counted at least ten times. J is TRBJ1-1 and V is TRBV7-8; D gene ambiguous. Trimming shortened V by 4 bases and J by 3 bases, and 6 bases separated the two germline ends. The CDR3 is 12 residues long. The germline V gene has CDR1 SGHVS and CDR2 FQNEAQ. The DNA for the CDR3 is TGTGCCAGCAGCTATTCTTACACTGAAGCTTTCTTT. It specifies CASSYSYTEAFF. Supplemented by reference TRBV7-8 and TRBJ1-1, the full variable domain reads GAGVSQSPRYKVAKRGQDVALRCDPISGHVSLFWYQQALGQGPEFLTYFQNEAQLDKSGLPSDRFFAERPEGSVSTLKIQRTQQEDSAVYLCASSYSYTEAFFGQGTRLTVV.

The CDR3 DNA is TGTGCCACCAGCAGAGTAGGCAGGGCGGTCGGTGAAGCTTTCTTT. It codes for CATSRVGRAVGEAFF. The J gene is TRBJ1-1, the V gene TRBV15; D might be TRBD1 (5 bases). Trimming pared 1 base from V and 7 bases from J, leaving 16 bases between. This CDR3 region has 15 residues. Per germline, CDR1 LNHNV and CDR2 YYDKDF (reference sequence).

The J gene is TRBJ2-7, the V gene TRBV30, with unresolved D. V lost 6 bases, J lost 0 bases, and 12 bases lay in between. Germline CDR1 and CDR2: GTSNPN and SVGIG (reference sequence). CDR3 length: 13 amino acids. CDR3 protein: CACSGLISYEQYF. CDR3 in DNA: TGTGCCTGCTCCGGGCTAATCTCCTACGAGCAGTACTTC. The full variable domain, with the rest looked up from reference TRBV30 and TRBJ2-7, is SQTIHQWPATLVQPVGSPLSLECTVEGTSNPNLYWYRQAAGRGLQLLFYSVGIGQISSEVPQNLSASRPQDRQFILSSKKLLLSDSGFYLCACSGLISYEQYFGPGTRLTVT.

The CDR3 nucleotides read TGTGCCAGCCTTGACGGGGGCAGGGTGACCCAGTACTTC. Protein sequence: CASLDGGRVTQYF. The chain uses TRBV6-1 and TRBJ2-5; D possibly matches TRBD1 or TRBD2 (6 bases each). Looked up from germline, CDR1 is MNHNS and CDR2 is SASEGT. The CDR3 runs 13 residues. The V end lost 8 bases, the J end lost 7 bases, and 17 bases lay between the germline ends.

This clonotype was seen ten or more times. This rearrangement joins TRBV7-2 to TRBJ1-5; D is undetermined. The CDR3 extends over 13 amino acids. V was shortened by 1 base and J by 7 bases, with 8 bases between the two germline ends. Germline CDR1 reads SGHTA; CDR2 reads FQGNSA. The CDR3, as DNA: TGTGCCAGCAGCTTAGTTTTTGACCAGCCCCAGCATTTT. Translated: CASSLVFDQPQHF.

About this clonotype: Given a much more abundant clone one base away, this may be a read error. The rearrangement uses TRBV5-1 and TRBJ2-5, with a tentative D call TRBD1 (6 bases). The germline V gene has CDR1 SGHRS and CDR2 YFSETQ. CDR3 length equals 15 residues. The CDR3: CAISSSPQGSETQYF. The CDR3 bases are TGCGCCATCAGCTCCTCACCGCAGGGGTCAGAGACCCAGTACTTC.

This clonotype was seen a few times. This chain connects TRBV20-1 to TRBJ2-4; TRBD1 might be the D (6 bases). Germline lookup yields CDR1 DFQATT and CDR2 SNEGSKA (reference sequence). V was cut by 7 bases and J by 0 bases, with 19 bases left in between. The CDR3 has 16 amino acids. The DNA for the CDR3 is TGCAGTGTTCCGGGACACTACTGGATAGCCAAAAACATTCAGTACTTC. Translated, it gives CSVPGHYWIAKNIQYF.

Written as DNA, the CDR3 is TGTGCCTGGACTGGGCAGACGAACACTGAAGCTTTCTTT. The encoded protein is CAWTGQTNTEAFF. J is TRBJ1-1 and V is TRBV30; D gene unclear. V was cut by 4 bases and J by 1 base, with 10 bases left in between. CDR1 and CDR2 from the germline V gene are GTSNPN and SVGIG (reference sequence). The CDR3 has 13 amino acids.

This clonotype was seen a handful of times. A much larger clone differs by one base, so this may be a read error. The rearrangement links TRBV5-5 to TRBJ1-5; 9 nucleotides match TRBD1. The CDR3 is made up of 15 amino acids. CDR1 and CDR2 (germline): SGHKS, YYEKEE (reference sequence). In DNA form, the CDR3 reads TGTGCCAGCAGCAAGGGACAGGGAGGCAATCAGCCCCGGCATTTT. Protein: CASSKGQGGNQPRHF.

The table lists this clonotype with many counts. J is TRBJ1-1 and V is TRBV6-1, with D unresolved. V was clipped by 6 bases and J by 1 base, with 3 bases between them. Germline CDR1 MNHNS, CDR2 SASEGT. The CDR3 runs to 11 residues. CDR3 coding DNA: TGTGCCAGCAGACAGAACACTGAAGCTTTCTTT. Amino acid sequence: CASRQNTEAFF.

This clonotype has only a few counts. The chain carries TRBV6-1 and TRBJ2-4, with 9 bases aligning to TRBD1. This CDR3 is built from 15 residues. Trimming took 11 bases from V and 1 from J; bases not matched to a gene: 9. In germline, CDR1 is MNHNS, CDR2 SASEGT. CDR3 DNA sequence: TGTGCCTGCTTCGGGACAGGGTATGCCAAAAACATTCAGTACTTC. It encodes CACFGTGYAKNIQYF.

This clonotype came up many times. The V gene is TRBV6-5, the J gene TRBJ1-5; D unclear. The CDR3 is 15 residues long. With 2 bases removed from V and 5 bases from J, the gap between germline ends came to 13 bases. Germline CDR1 is MNHEY and CDR2 is SVGAGI. DNA of the CDR3: TGTGCCAGCAGTTACGGTTTAGGGTCGGATCAGCCCCAGCATTTT. It is translated as CASSYGLGSDQPQHF.

Ten or more counts support this clonotype. In DNA form, the CDR3 reads TGTGCCAGCAGTTTATCGGGGGGACATACCTATGGCTACACCTTC. Translating it yields CASSLSGGHTYGYTF. The chain has TRBV27 and TRBJ1-2; TRBD1 might be the D (6 bases). V gave up 0 bases and J gave up 4 bases, with 12 bases separating them. The germline V gene has CDR1 MNHEY and CDR2 SMNVEV (reference sequence). This CDR3 spans 15 amino acids.

This clonotype occurred a few times. The chain has TRBV5-1 and TRBJ2-7; the D is unclear. This CDR3 is 12 amino acids long. V was clipped by 0 bases and J by 3 bases, with 4 bases between them. Germline CDR1 is SGHRS and CDR2 is YFSETQ. The CDR3 coding sequence is TGCGCCAGCAGCTTGGATGACTACGAGCAGTACTTC. It is translated as CASSLDDYEQYF.

This clonotype was observed a few times. The chain couples TRBV13 to TRBJ2-3; D might be TRBD2 (6 bases). Deletions cut 5 bases from V and 0 bases from J, with 15 bases between. The length of the CDR3 is 16 residues. The germline gives CDR1 PRHDT, CDR2 FYEKMQ (reference sequence). The CDR3 here is CASSPRGESSTDTQYF. CDR3 nucleotides: TGTGCCAGCAGCCCGCGGGGAGAATCTAGCACAGATACGCAGTATTTT. Full variable domain (remainder filled in from reference TRBV13 and TRBJ2-3): AAGVIQSPRHLIKEKRETATLKCYPIPRHDTVYWYQQGPGQDPQFLISFYEKMQSDKGSIPDRFSAQQFSDYHSELNMSSLELGDSALYFCASSPRGESSTDTQYFGPGTRLTVL.

Ten or more counts support this clonotype. The chain combines TRBV4-2 with TRBJ2-5, with 13 bases identical to TRBD2. This CDR3 contains 16 residues. CDR1 and CDR2 (germline): LGHNA, YNFKEQ. J lost 4 bases, V lost 6 bases, and 8 bases had no gene match. CDR3 sequence reads: CASSRTSGGATETQYF. DNA for the CDR3: TGTGCCAGCAGTCGAACTAGCGGGGGGGCCACAGAGACCCAGTACTTC.

This clonotype turned up a few times. The genes are TRBV5-1 and TRBJ2-5; D is possibly TRBD1 (7 bases). There are 14 residues in the CDR3. V was cut by 3 bases and J by 1 base, with 10 bases left in between. The germline V gene has CDR1 SGHRS and CDR2 YFSETQ. The CDR3 is CASSWGDSQETQYF. In nucleotides, the CDR3 is TGCGCCAGCAGCTGGGGGGACAGCCAAGAGACCCAGTACTTC.

This clonotype was seen at least ten times. The CDR3 region is CSVTDSWTEAFF. The CDR3 nucleotides read TGCAGCGTAACCGACAGCTGGACTGAAGCTTTCTTT. V gene TRBV29-1 combines with J gene TRBJ1-1; weak D call: TRBD1 (5 bases). This CDR3 is built from 12 residues. The germline V and J ends were trimmed by 6 bases and 5 bases, with 13 bases remaining between them. In germline, CDR1 is SQVTM, CDR2 ANQGSEA.

As for this clonotype: Just one base apart from a much larger clone, this may be a read error. The V and J genes are TRBV27 and TRBJ2-4; D gene unclear. This CDR3 spans 12 amino acids. V lost 7 bases and J lost 4, with 8 bases in between. Germline V gives CDR1 MNHEY, CDR2 SMNVEV (reference sequence). In nucleotides, the CDR3 is TGTGCCAGCATGTACTTTAAAAACATTCAGTACTTC. Its translation: CASMYFKNIQYF.

In this sample, this clonotype turned up many times. The chain has TRBV10-3 and TRBJ1-2, with D maybe TRBD1 (5 bases). V lost 0 bases to trimming and J lost 7 bases, with 15 bases between them. This CDR3 region has 15 residues. Germline V gene data show CDR1 as ENHRY and CDR2 as SYGVKD. CDR3 in amino acids: CAISESGHSVSGYTF. CDR3 nucleotide sequence: TGTGCCATCAGTGAGTCGGGGCATTCAGTTTCTGGCTACACCTTC.

This clonotype showed up many times. The chain links TRBV7-6 to TRBJ1-2, with 8 bases matching TRBD1. V lost 3 bases to trimming and J lost 6 bases; unmatched junction nucleotides: 3. Germline loops: CDR1 SGHVS, CDR2 FNYEAQ. CDR3 length equals 13 residues. The CDR3 DNA is TGTGCCAGCAGCTTCATACAGGGGGATGGCTACACCTTC. Translated, it gives CASSFIQGDGYTF. Looking up the rest from reference TRBV7-6 and TRBJ1-2 gives the full variable domain: GAGVSQSPRYKVTKRGQDVALRCDPISGHVSLYWYRQALGQGPEFLTYFNYEAQQDKSGLPNDRFSAERPEGSISTLTIQRTEQRDSAMYRCASSFIQGDGYTFGSGTRLTVV.

This CDR3 reads CASSESRGDNSPLHF. The CDR3, as DNA: TGTGCCAGCAGTGAATCCAGGGGGGATAATTCACCCCTCCACTTT. This sequence joins TRBV25-1 and TRBJ1-6, with 7 bases aligning to TRBD1. The CDR3 is 15 amino acids. V was pared by 1 base and J by 5 bases, with 2 bases of the junction left unmatched. Germline V CDR1 and CDR2: MGHDK, SYGVNS.